This TCR beta chain was recovered during a study of blood T cells in healthy people across ages. V lost 2 bases to trimming and J lost 3 bases, with 12 bases between them. Germline CDR1 is SGDLS and CDR2 is YYNGEE. The CDR3 totals 14 residues. To note about this clonotype: Its antigen remains unknown.

Together with a sample-barcoded 5' primer, a J-beta primer mix was included in a second PCR lasting about 6 to 11 cycles. TCRdb recomputed calls from the 5' RACE reads with MiXCR, one row per CDR3 protein. The sample holds more than 1 million distinct CDR3 sequences, more than 40% seen once. Researchers collected approximately 9.5 milliliters of peripheral blood from every single donor. Study findings and constraints: Aged donors had fewer naive CD4+ cells and lower diversity than long-lived donors. Per million T cells, TCR beta diversity dropped roughly linearly as age increased.

This chain links TRBV9 with TRBJ2-7; D is unresolved. Sequencing input: blood. The source is a woman aged 55-69 years in good health. DNA for the CDR3: TGTGCCAGCAGCGTTGGGCAAGAAGGCTACGAGCAGTACTTC. It encodes CASSVGQEGYEQYF.